A single sample is the source of the 27 T cell receptor beta chains below, sequenced in a study of naive and memory T cell subsets. Both TRBC1 and TRBC2 were covered by a beta constant-region primer of two equimolar oligonucleotides. TCRdb re-analysed the UMI-ligation and nested PCR reads in MiXCR, keeping a single row per CDR3 protein. The sample holds about 85,000 distinct CDR3 sequences, around 14% seen once. The specimen sequenced was central memory CD4+ T cells from blood. The source of these receptors is a human donor in good health.

The chain is built from TRBV7-2 and TRBJ2-5; no clear D. The CDR3 runs to 12 residues. Trimming took off 10 bases at V and 2 bases at J, with 11 bases between the two ends. Germline assignment: CDR1 SGHTA and CDR2 FQGNSA. The CDR3 coding sequence is TGTGCCACCCGACCCATACAAGAGACCCAGTACTTC. It translates to CATRPIQETQYF.

This clonotype was found many times. The rearrangement joins TRBV7-2 to TRBJ2-5; D is perhaps TRBD1 or TRBD2 (5 bases each). The CDR3 is made up of 16 amino acids. V was pared by 5 bases and J by 5 bases, with 21 bases between. Germline CDR1 is SGHTA and CDR2 is FQGNSA. The DNA of the CDR3 is TGTGCCAGCAGCGACCGGACCGGGACCGTACGGGAGACCCAGTACTTC. It translates to CASSDRTGTVRETQYF. Filled out from reference TRBV7-2 and TRBJ2-5, the complete variable domain reads GAGVSQSPSNKVTEKGKDVELRCDPISGHTALYWYRQSLGQGLEFLIYFQGNSAPDKSGLPSDRFSAERTGGSVSTLTIQRTQQEDSAVYLCASSDRTGTVRETQYFGPGTRLLVL.

This clonotype was recorded many times. The chain couples TRBV7-9 to TRBJ2-1; TRBD2 aligns across 9 bases. Per germline, CDR1 SEHNR and CDR2 FQNEAQ (reference sequence). The CDR3 has 17 amino acids. The junction had 10 bases not matched to a gene; V was cut back by 2 bases and J by 5 bases. The CDR3 DNA follows: TGTGCCAGCAGCTTAAGGGGAGGACTAGCGACGGACAATGAGCAGTTCTTC. Its protein product is CASSLRGGLATDNEQFF.

This clonotype was seen a few times. The CDR3 carries no conserved terminal phenylalanine or tryptophan, so it likely arises from a read error. It is unclear where the CDR3 begins or ends on the DNA, so no DNA is shown, and the CDR3 is as TCRdb lists it. The chain combines TRBV10-2 with TRBJ1-2. CDR1 is WSHSY, CDR2 SAAADI, per germline. The CDR3 contains 11 residues when both ends are counted. CDR3 region: CASSEPPGLKL.

The chain links TRBV20-1 to TRBJ2-7; perhaps TRBD2 as D (6 bases). V was shortened by 0 bases and J by 6 bases, with 18 bases between the two germline ends. In germline, CDR1 is DFQATT, CDR2 SNEGSKA (reference sequence). The length of the CDR3 is 15 residues. CDR3 sequence reads: CSARDLNTGVPEQYF. The CDR3 DNA reads TGCAGTGCTAGAGATTTGAACACGGGGGTTCCCGAGCAGTACTTC.

The V and J genes are TRBV7-9 and TRBJ1-5; D is unclear. The CDR3 sequence is 13 residues long. CDR1 is SEHNR, CDR2 FQNEAQ, per germline (reference sequence). The V end was cut by 5 bases, the J end by 5 bases, with 10 bases between. The CDR3 nucleotides are TGTGCCAGCAGCCCGTACAGAGATCAGCCCCAGCATTTT. Translated: CASSPYRDQPQHF.

This clonotype came up a few times. The rearrangement uses TRBV5-1 and TRBJ2-5, with 9 bases lining up with TRBD2. Germline V gene sequence: CDR1 SGHRS, CDR2 YFSETQ. This CDR3 comprises 14 residues. J gave up 5 bases and V 9 bases, and 11 bases lay outside the gene matches. The CDR3 protein is CATSIAGATETQYF. DNA for the CDR3: TGCGCCACTTCCATAGCGGGAGCAACCGAGACCCAGTACTTC.

This clonotype has just a few counts. The CDR3 DNA reads as TGCGCCAGCAGCCAATTCGCGACTAGCGGGGGCACAGATACGCAGTATTTT. It yields the protein CASSQFATSGGTDTQYF. The rearrangement joins TRBV4-1 to TRBJ2-3; 11 nucleotides match TRBD2. The CDR3 covers 17 residues. The ends lost 2 bases at V and 1 base at J; junction bases unmatched: 5. From germline, CDR1 is MGHRA and CDR2 YSYEKL.

In this sample, this clonotype turned up many times. The J gene is TRBJ2-4, the V gene TRBV28, with TRBD2 as a possible D gene (6 bases). The CDR3 has 11 residues. The V gene's germline CDR1 is MDHEN and CDR2 SYDVKM. V was trimmed by 6 bases and J by 6 bases, leaving 6 bases between them. Here the CDR3 reads CASRGGNIQYF. The CDR3 nucleotides are TGTGCCAGCAGGGGGGGAAACATTCAGTACTTC.

This clonotype was observed a handful of times. This chain joins TRBV10-3 and TRBJ2-6; 9 nucleotides line up with TRBD1. The germline gives CDR1 ENHRY, CDR2 SYGVKD. This CDR3 is built from 15 residues. V was clipped by 7 bases and J by 4 bases; unmatched bases: 5. CDR3 amino acids: CAINGQGRGANVLTF. CDR3 nucleotides: TGTGCCATCAATGGACAGGGGAGGGGGGCCAACGTCCTGACTTTC.

This clonotype was picked up many times. The genes are TRBV5-1 and TRBJ2-3; D is tentatively TRBD1 or TRBD2 (6 bases each). V was clipped by 0 bases and J by 6 bases, with 11 bases between them. Germline V gene data show CDR1 as SGHRS and CDR2 as YFSETQ. The CDR3 spans 14 residues. The CDR3 nucleotides read TGCGCCAGCAGCTTGGCGGGGGCCTCTGATACGCAGTATTTT. Protein: CASSLAGASDTQYF.

This clonotype was counted a few times. The chain employs TRBV3-1 and TRBJ1-2, with D possibly matching TRBD1 (5 bases). V was clipped by 4 bases and J by 4 bases, with 10 bases between them. Germline CDR1 LGHDT, CDR2 YNNKEL (reference sequence). The CDR3 runs 13 residues. The CDR3 DNA is TGTGCCAGCAGCCGGCAGGGCATCTATGGCTACACCTTC. This codes for CASSRQGIYGYTF.

This chain uses TRBV12-3 or TRBV12-4 with TRBJ2-3, with a tentative D call TRBD2 (6 bases). V was trimmed by 6 bases and J by 2 bases, leaving 12 bases between them. The CDR3 consists of 14 residues. The CDR3 region has the DNA TGTGCCAGCAGGACTAGTTGCCCCACAGATACGCAGTATTTT. Protein: CASRTSCPTDTQYF.

The gene calls are TRBV28 and TRBJ2-7; D perhaps matches TRBD1 (5 bases). The CDR3 covers 15 residues. Trimming took 4 bases from V and 6 from J, leaving 19 bases between them. Germline-derived CDR1 and CDR2 are MDHEN and SYDVKM. CDR3 sequence reads: CASSSFGTGAFEQYF. CDR3 in DNA: TGTGCCAGCAGTTCCTTCGGAACAGGCGCTTTCGAGCAGTACTTC.

This clonotype appeared a few times. The chain employs TRBV6-2 or TRBV6-3 and TRBJ1-2; TRBD1 matches 8 bases. Germline V gives CDR1 MNHEY, CDR2 SVGEGT. The CDR3 is made up of 16 amino acids. V lost 5 bases to trimming and J lost 2 bases; unmatched junction nucleotides: 10. The CDR3 region has the DNA TGTGCCAGCAGTAAATCTCGGACAGGGCGCAACTATGGCTACACCTTC. Residues: CASSKSRTGRNYGYTF.

This clonotype was observed many times. V is TRBV29-1 and J is TRBJ1-5, with D tentatively TRBD1 (5 bases). Germline V CDR1 and CDR2: SQVTM, ANQGSEA. Trimming pared 7 bases from V and 1 base from J, leaving 8 bases between. This CDR3 comprises 12 residues. The CDR3 coding sequence is TGCAGCGCCCGGGACAGCAATCAGCCCCAGCATTTT. This translates into CSARDSNQPQHF.

This clonotype showed up just a few times. V gene TRBV7-3 combines with J gene TRBJ2-5, with 12 nucleotides matching TRBD2. Germline V gives CDR1 SGHTA, CDR2 FQGTGA. The CDR3 runs 15 residues. Unmatched junction bases numbered 2, after V lost 4 bases and J lost 2 bases. The CDR3 DNA is TGTGCCAGCAGCTACGGGACTAGCGGGCAAGAGACCCAGTACTTC. Translated: CASSYGTSGQETQYF.

This clonotype was recorded a few times. It may be a read error: a sequence one base away is much more abundant. This chain joins TRBV20-1 and TRBJ2-1; 11 positions match TRBD2. The CDR3 length is 17 residues. The ends lost 6 bases at V and 4 bases at J; junction bases unmatched: 14. Germline-derived CDR1 and CDR2 are DFQATT and SNEGSKA (reference sequence). DNA for the CDR3: TGCAGTGCACATTATAGCGGGAGGGTCGGAAGATACAATGAGCAGTTCTTC. It codes for CSAHYSGRVGRYNEQFF.

The chain joins TRBV30 to TRBJ2-5; D is perhaps TRBD1 (5 bases). With 0 bases removed from V and 1 base from J, the gap between germline ends came to 12 bases. Germline CDR1 GTSNPN, CDR2 SVGIG (reference sequence). The CDR3 is made up of 15 amino acids. This chain's CDR3 is CAWSVELTVQETQYF. The CDR3 DNA reads TGTGCCTGGAGTGTAGAGCTGACAGTCCAAGAGACCCAGTACTTC.

V and J are TRBV29-1 and TRBJ2-3; D may be TRBD2 (5 bases). CDR1 is SQVTM, CDR2 ANQGSEA, per germline. This CDR3 comprises 12 residues. V was pared by 5 bases and J by 1 base, with 7 bases between. The CDR3 sequence is CSVFGGTDTQYF. The CDR3 DNA is TGCAGCGTTTTCGGGGGCACAGATACGCAGTATTTT.

This clonotype was observed a few times. This rearrangement joins TRBV24-1 to TRBJ2-1; 8 bases are a match to TRBD2. The CDR3 is made up of 17 amino acids. Trimming removed 2 bases from V and 5 bases from J; junction bases left unmatched: 10. Germline values: CDR1 KGHDR, CDR2 SFDVKD. The DNA of the CDR3 is TGTGCCACCAGTGATTGGGGGCAAAGCGGGAGTCACAATGAGCAGTTCTTC. This gives the protein CATSDWGQSGSHNEQFF.

This clonotype showed up many times. The chain combines TRBV10-3 with TRBJ2-1; D remains ambiguous. Deletions cut 6 bases from V and 5 bases from J, with 17 bases between. The CDR3 runs 15 residues. Germline V gene data show CDR1 as ENHRY and CDR2 as SYGVKD. CDR3 sequence: CAIRPRWGGDNEQFF. CDR3 in DNA: TGTGCCATCAGACCCCGGTGGGGTGGGGACAATGAGCAGTTCTTC.

This clonotype was observed at least ten times. The chain uses TRBV5-6 and TRBJ1-4; no definite D call. V was pared by 4 bases and J by 3 bases, with 7 bases between. The germline CDR1 and CDR2 sequences are SGHDT and YYEEEE. This CDR3 region has 13 residues. The CDR3 DNA is TGTGCCAGCAGCCGAAGGCCTAATGAAAAACTGTTTTTT. Translation: CASSRRPNEKLFF.

The chain carries TRBV12-3 or TRBV12-4 and TRBJ2-7, with 11 nucleotides matching TRBD2. V gave up 5 bases and J gave up 8 bases; unmatched junction bases: 11. There are 15 residues in the CDR3. The CDR3 here is CASSETSGRSSKQYF. The CDR3 region has the DNA TGTGCCAGCAGTGAAACTAGCGGGAGATCTAGTAAGCAGTACTTC.

This clonotype was counted only a few times. The genes are TRBV12-3 or TRBV12-4 and TRBJ1-2; a possible D gene is TRBD1 (5 bases). V lost 1 base and J lost 4, with 10 bases in between. The CDR3 has 14 residues. The CDR3 loop reads CASSLETGLYGYTF. In nucleotides, the CDR3 is TGTGCCAGCAGTTTAGAAACAGGCCTCTATGGCTACACCTTC.

This clonotype was found a few times. This rearrangement joins TRBV28 to TRBJ1-4, with a weak D call TRBD1 (5 bases). The V end was cut by 3 bases, the J end by 8 bases, with 13 bases between. CDR1 is MDHEN and CDR2 is SYDVKM in the germline V gene. The CDR3 consists of 14 residues. The DNA of the CDR3 is TGTGCCAGCAGTTTCTTGGGGGGGGGGGAAAAACTGTTTTTT. As protein: CASSFLGGGEKLFF.

This clonotype was found a few times. The chain joins TRBV20-1 to TRBJ1-3, with D uncertain. The CDR3 consists of 15 residues. The germline V and J ends were trimmed by 3 bases and 0 bases, with 12 bases remaining between them. Germline V gene lookup returns CDR1 DFQATT and CDR2 SNEGSKA (reference sequence). CDR3 amino acids: CSASGPESSGNTIYF. Here the CDR3 DNA reads TGCAGTGCTAGTGGCCCCGAAAGCTCTGGAAACACCATATATTTT.